This is a list of T cell receptor beta chains from one sample in a study of blood T cell repertoires in COVID-19. The repertoire was sequenced with immunoSEQ multiplex PCR; TCRdb's copy has only in-frame clones and lacks some. This table holds 200,000 to 250,000 clones, roughly 80% found once. The sequencing input was peripheral blood. The origin of the receptors is a woman of 80 years or more with COVID-19, enrolled during active disease. Both conserved end residues are part of each CDR3. The order of the fields is CDR3 protein, V gene, J gene, D gene. A D gene is named only where the DNA matches it firmly.

cdr3_aa: CASSVEASGNTIYF
v_call: TRBV28
j_call: TRBJ1-3
d_call: -

cdr3_aa: CAIRGDGESYTEAFF
v_call: TRBV10-3
j_call: TRBJ1-1
d_call: -

cdr3_aa: CASSRGVGSYNEQFF
v_call: TRBV9
j_call: TRBJ2-1
d_call: -

cdr3_aa: CASSGPGLADTQYF
v_call: TRBV19
j_call: TRBJ2-3
d_call: -

cdr3_aa: CASSNRPQAFSYNSPLHF
v_call: TRBV27
j_call: TRBJ1-6
d_call: -

cdr3_aa: CASGGQAENTEAFF
v_call: TRBV2
j_call: TRBJ1-1
d_call: TRBD1

cdr3_aa: CASSPRGGDGYTF
v_call: TRBV11-2
j_call: TRBJ1-2
d_call: TRBD1

cdr3_aa: CASSEQRGLYGYTF
v_call: TRBV14
j_call: TRBJ1-2
d_call: TRBD1

cdr3_aa: CASSPVLRGTEAFF
v_call: TRBV6-5
j_call: TRBJ1-1
d_call: -

cdr3_aa: CASSLGSWSTEAFF
v_call: TRBV7-2
j_call: TRBJ1-1
d_call: -

cdr3_aa: CASSFLETVGETQYF
v_call: TRBV7-9
j_call: TRBJ2-5
d_call: -

cdr3_aa: CSASTGGGYTF
v_call: TRBV29-1
j_call: TRBJ1-2
d_call: TRBD1

cdr3_aa: CASSGGLVGNEQFF
v_call: TRBV5-1
j_call: TRBJ2-1
d_call: TRBD2

cdr3_aa: CASSVDPAGEQPQHF
v_call: TRBV9
j_call: TRBJ1-5
d_call: -

cdr3_aa: CASSLTPNTEAFF
v_call: TRBV2
j_call: TRBJ1-1
d_call: -

cdr3_aa: CASSHLGLGAFF
v_call: TRBV3-1/TRBV3-2
j_call: TRBJ1-1
d_call: -

cdr3_aa: CASSLGGWTGSQYF
v_call: TRBV7-9
j_call: TRBJ2-7
d_call: TRBD1

cdr3_aa: CASSQEQGYNQPQHF
v_call: TRBV6-1
j_call: TRBJ1-5
d_call: -